Below are 32 T cell receptor beta chains sequenced from a single sample in a study of shared clonotypes between healthy human individuals. Sequencing was performed with immunoSEQ multiplex PCR; in TCRdb, only in-frame clones are kept and a portion is missing. The sample has around 1,000,000 clones, about 80% seen once. Sequencing input: memory CD4+ T cells from PBMCs. The subset: CD45RA-negative fraction. All receptors come from a man aged 18 to 29 in good health. Some clones in this sample may be carry-over from other donors' samples.

This clone was seen many times. This chain links TRBV11-3 with TRBJ1-1; weak D call: TRBD1 (6 bases). Trimming shortened V by 4 bases and J by 3 bases, and 9 bases separated the two germline ends. The CDR3 sequence is 13 residues long. Germline CDR1 SGHNT, CDR2 YENEEA. The CDR3 coding sequence is TGTGCCAGCAGCTCACAGGGATACACTGAAGCTTTCTTT. This translates into CASSSQGYTEAFF.

The chain is built from TRBV5-1 and TRBJ2-2; D ambiguous. Germline-derived CDR1 and CDR2 are SGHRS and YFSETQ. CDR3 length: 15 residues. V was shortened by 0 bases and J by 8 bases, with 14 bases between the two germline ends. CDR3 protein: CASSLVRPQAGELFF. CDR3 DNA sequence: TGCGCCAGCAGCTTGGTACGGCCGCAGGCGGGGGAGCTGTTTTTT. Complete variable domain (other parts from reference TRBV5-1 and TRBJ2-2): KAGVTQTPRYLIKTRGQQVTLSCSPISGHRSVSWYQQTPGQGLQFLFEYFSETQRNKGNFPGRFSGRQFSNSRSEMNVSTLELGDSALYLCASSLVRPQAGELFFGEGSRLTVL.

A word on this clone: The identical CDR3 is also encoded by other nucleotide sequences in the sample. This rearrangement joins TRBV7-9 to TRBJ2-7; D uncertain. The CDR3 consists of 13 residues. Trimming removed 1 base from V and 2 bases from J, with 6 bases in between. Germline V gene sequence: CDR1 SEHNR, CDR2 FQNEAQ (reference sequence). CDR3 region: CASSLDGTYEQYF. The CDR3 DNA is TGTGCCAGCAGCTTAGACGGAACCTACGAGCAGTACTTC.

In its sample, this clone was seen a few times. The V and J genes are TRBV6-1 and TRBJ2-5; 7 bases are a match to TRBD1. The CDR3 has 13 amino acids. The ends lost 8 bases at V and 4 bases at J; junction bases unmatched: 7. Germline lookup yields CDR1 MNHNS and CDR2 SASEGT. CDR3 nucleotide sequence: TGTGCCAGCGCACAGGGGTTCGGAGAGACCCAGTACTTC. This translates into CASAQGFGETQYF.

The chain joins TRBV2 to TRBJ2-6; 7 nucleotides agree with TRBD1. The J segment lost 2 bases and the V segment lost 2 bases, leaving 0 bases of the junction unmatched. This CDR3 region has 15 residues. The germline CDR1 and CDR2 sequences are SNHLY and FYNNEI. CDR3 sequence reads: CASSETGAGANVLTF. CDR3 in DNA: TGTGCCAGCAGTGAAACAGGGGCTGGGGCCAACGTCCTGACTTTC.

The chain combines TRBV27 with TRBJ2-7; TRBD1 matches at 7 bases. Germline CDR1 MNHEY, CDR2 SMNVEV (reference sequence). Trimming cost V 5 bases and J 0 bases; bases outside gene matches: 10. The CDR3 covers 16 residues. The DNA for the CDR3 is TGTGCCAGCAGTCAGACAGGGTATTACAGCTCCTACGAGCAGTACTTC. Translating it yields CASSQTGYYSSYEQYF.

V gene TRBV7-2 combines with J gene TRBJ2-1, with D uncertain. Germline V gives CDR1 SGHTA, CDR2 FQGNSA. This CDR3 is 14 amino acids long. V lost 7 bases to trimming and J lost 9 bases, with 19 bases between them. The CDR3 nucleotides read TGTGCCAGCATCCCGAATCTGGGCAGCAGTGAGCAGTTCTTC. Translation: CASIPNLGSSEQFF.

This clone was seen a few times. The rearrangement links TRBV18 to TRBJ1-5, with D perhaps matching TRBD1 (6 bases). The CDR3 contains 16 residues. The germline V gene encodes CDR1 KGHSH and CDR2 LQKENI. V lost 6 bases and J lost 1, with 16 bases in between. The CDR3 DNA reads as TGTGCCAGCTCCGGAGCTGGGGGCGGGAGCAATCAGCCCCAGCATTTT. Protein sequence: CASSGAGGGSNQPQHF. The whole variable domain, filled in from reference TRBV18 and TRBJ1-5, reads NAGVMQNPRHLVRRRGQEARLRCSPMKGHSHVYWYRQLPEEGLKFMVYLQKENIIDESGMPKERFSAEFPKEGPSILRIQQVVRGDSAAYFCASSGAGGGSNQPQHFGDGTRLSIL.

V and J are TRBV28 and TRBJ1-4; the D gene is possibly TRBD1 (6 bases). V was trimmed by 4 bases and J by 11 bases, leaving 17 bases between them. Germline V CDR1 and CDR2: MDHEN, SYDVKM. This CDR3 has 14 amino acids. CDR3 in DNA: TGTGCCAGCAGTTCCCAGGGAGGGGGAAGGAAACTGTTTTTT. Translation: CASSSQGGGRKLFF.

V usage is TRBV27 and J usage is TRBJ1-5, with no clear D. The V end lost 3 bases, the J end lost 3 bases, and 12 bases lay between the germline ends. CDR1 and CDR2 (germline): MNHEY, SMNVEV (reference sequence). The CDR3 has 15 amino acids. The DNA of the CDR3 is TGTGCCAGCAGTTTTTCGGCCTCGTCCAATCAGCCCCAGCATTTT. Its protein product is CASSFSASSNQPQHF.

CDR3 DNA sequence: TGTGCCAGCAGCTCAGCCCTAGGGAGGGTAGAGACCCAGTACTTC. Translated: CASSSALGRVETQYF. The V and J genes are TRBV11-2 and TRBJ2-5; 7 nucleotides align to TRBD2. Germline CDR1 reads SGHAT; CDR2 reads FQNNGV. Trimming removed 4 bases from V and 4 bases from J; junction bases left unmatched: 9. The CDR3 is 15 residues long.

On this clone: The identical CDR3 is also encoded by other nucleotide sequences in the sample. The rearrangement joins TRBV2 to TRBJ2-5, with D hard to call. This CDR3 is 15 amino acids long. CDR1 is SNHLY and CDR2 is FYNNEI in the germline V gene. V was pared by 3 bases and J by 2 bases, with 13 bases between. CDR3 nucleotide sequence: TGTGCCAGCAGTGAGGTAGGGTTAGGGCAAGAGACCCAGTACTTC. The encoded protein is CASSEVGLGQETQYF.

The sample holds one count of this clone. V usage is TRBV6-1 and J usage is TRBJ1-2, with a possible D match to TRBD1 (6 bases). Between the trimmed V and J ends, which lost 0 bases and 1 base, there was a span of 9 bases. CDR3 size: 15 residues. CDR1 MNHNS and CDR2 SASEGT come from the germline V gene. CDR3: CASSEAAGDNYGYTF. In DNA, the CDR3 is TGTGCCAGCAGTGAAGCAGCAGGGGATAACTATGGCTACACCTTC.

The chain has TRBV5-6 and TRBJ2-2, with D perhaps given as TRBD1 or TRBD2 (5 bases each). The CDR3 loop spans 14 amino acids. V was shortened by 0 bases and J by 12 bases, with 15 bases between the two germline ends. The germline V gene encodes CDR1 SGHDT and CDR2 YYEEEE. This CDR3 is CASSLVQGVGQLFF. The CDR3 DNA is TGTGCCAGCAGCTTGGTTCAGGGAGTGGGTCAGCTGTTTTTT.

The chain is built from TRBV20-1 and TRBJ2-1; 7 bases line up with TRBD2. This CDR3 spans 11 amino acids. The junction had 5 bases not matched to a gene; V was cut back by 5 bases and J by 10 bases. CDR1 and CDR2 from the germline V gene are DFQATT and SNEGSKA (reference sequence). CDR3 region: CSARRDYEQFF. The DNA of the CDR3 is TGCAGTGCTCGCCGGGACTACGAGCAGTTCTTC.

This clone occurred a few times. The J gene is TRBJ2-7, the V gene TRBV7-8, with a possible D match to TRBD2 (7 bases). This CDR3 is built from 17 residues. Germline values: CDR1 SGHVS, CDR2 FQNEAQ. The V gene lost 4 bases and the J gene lost 2 bases, with 21 bases spanning the gap. Here the CDR3 reads CASSYRRGATIPYEQYF. The CDR3 nucleotides read TGTGCCAGCAGCTATCGCCGGGGGGCCACTATTCCCTACGAGCAGTACTTC.

The rearrangement joins TRBV19 to TRBJ1-3, with 8 bases matching TRBD1. The CDR3 consists of 15 residues. Germline trimming cut 7 bases from V and 7 bases from J; bases unmatched to any gene: 12. Germline V gene lookup returns CDR1 LNHDA and CDR2 SQIVND (reference sequence). CDR3 nucleotide sequence: TGTGCCAGTATTCCCCCCGGGACAGGAGGCAACACCATATATTTT. Its translation: CASIPPGTGGNTIYF.

Comment on this clone: The sample holds other DNA sequences that translate to the same CDR3. This chain uses TRBV19 with TRBJ2-7, with D possibly TRBD2 on 5 matching bases. Germline V lookup: CDR1 LNHDA, CDR2 SQIVND (reference sequence). V was cut by 2 bases and J by 6 bases, with 8 bases left in between. The CDR3 is 12 residues long. The CDR3 here is CASSIRGGEQYF. CDR3 coding DNA: TGTGCCAGTAGTATACGGGGTGGCGAGCAGTACTTC.

The V gene is TRBV5-6, the J gene TRBJ2-5; D is uncertain. Per germline, CDR1 SGHDT and CDR2 YYEEEE. This CDR3 has 16 residues. V lost 1 base and J lost 2, with 15 bases in between. The CDR3 here is CASSLKRVLMQETQYF. The CDR3 DNA reads TGTGCCAGCAGCTTGAAACGGGTTCTGATGCAAGAGACCCAGTACTTC.

Comments on this clone: Other DNA sequences within the sample encode an identical CDR3. This sequence joins TRBV7-2 and TRBJ1-5; possibly TRBD1 for D (6 bases). Trimming shortened V by 3 bases and J by 2 bases, and 8 bases separated the two germline ends. Germline V gene data show CDR1 as SGHTA and CDR2 as FQGNSA. This CDR3 has 14 residues. The CDR3 reads CASSFRQGNQPQHF. The CDR3 coding sequence is TGTGCCAGCAGCTTTCGACAGGGCAATCAGCCCCAGCATTTT.

This clone has only one observation. This chain links TRBV30 with TRBJ2-4; D is ambiguous. CDR1 is GTSNPN and CDR2 is SVGIG in the germline V gene (reference sequence). The CDR3 is 14 amino acids. V gave up 5 bases and J gave up 9 bases, with 20 bases separating them. CDR3 loop: CAWRGGGRFGIQYF. The CDR3 region has the DNA TGTGCCTGGCGTGGTGGCGGTCGATTTGGCATTCAGTACTTC. Full variable domain (remainder filled in from reference TRBV30 and TRBJ2-4): SQTIHQWPATLVQPVGSPLSLECTVEGTSNPNLYWYRQAAGRGLQLLFYSVGIGQISSEVPQNLSASRPQDRQFILSSKKLLLSDSGFYLCAWRGGGRFGIQYFGAGTRLSVL.

The chain recombines TRBV9 with TRBJ1-3; D might be TRBD1 (5 bases). Germline CDR1 SGDLS, CDR2 YYNGEE. The CDR3 sequence is 15 residues long. Trimming left V 4 bases short and J 4 bases short, with 15 bases between. The CDR3 loop reads CASSSPRSGGNTIYF. The CDR3 bases are TGTGCCAGCAGCTCACCCAGATCAGGGGGAAACACCATATATTTT.

Worth noting for this clone: Within the sample, other DNA sequences also encode this same CDR3. The rearrangement links TRBV28 to TRBJ1-4; 10 bases are shared with TRBD1. CDR1 MDHEN and CDR2 SYDVKM come from the germline V gene. The V gene end was trimmed by 5 bases and the J gene end by 8 bases; junction bases not matched to a gene: 5. The CDR3 is 14 residues long. CDR3 in amino acids: CASSLDRGREKLFF. The CDR3 nucleotides are TGTGCCAGCAGTCTCGACAGGGGGCGCGAAAAACTGTTTTTT.

This chain links TRBV18 with TRBJ2-1; TRBD2 agrees at 10 bases. V gave up 6 bases and J gave up 3 bases; unmatched junction bases: 5. From germline, CDR1 is KGHSH and CDR2 LQKENI. The CDR3 sequence is 15 residues long. The CDR3 DNA reads as TGTGCCAGCTCCCCTAGCGGGAGAGTCTACAATGAGCAGTTCTTC. Its protein is CASSPSGRVYNEQFF. Looking up the rest from reference TRBV18 and TRBJ2-1 gives the full variable domain: NAGVMQNPRHLVRRRGQEARLRCSPMKGHSHVYWYRQLPEEGLKFMVYLQKENIIDESGMPKERFSAEFPKEGPSILRIQQVVRGDSAAYFCASSPSGRVYNEQFFGPGTRLTVL.

The rearrangement joins TRBV4-1 to TRBJ2-7; D ambiguous. The CDR3 is made up of 13 amino acids. V dropped 0 bases and J dropped 5 bases, with 8 bases sitting between them. Germline assignment: CDR1 MGHRA and CDR2 YSYEKL. CDR3: CASSQDRVHEQYF. CDR3 sequence (DNA): TGCGCCAGCAGCCAAGATCGGGTCCACGAGCAGTACTTC.

This clone was picked up one time. The chain is built from TRBV28 and TRBJ1-2, with D perhaps TRBD1 (5 bases). The CDR3 runs to 12 residues. The germline V gene has CDR1 MDHEN and CDR2 SYDVKM. Trimming pared 3 bases from V and 8 bases from J, leaving 10 bases between. The CDR3 DNA is TGTGCCAGCAGTTTGATGGAGGGGGGCTACACCTTC. This sequence encodes CASSLMEGGYTF.

This clone was observed once. This chain uses TRBV9 with TRBJ1-2, with D unclear. Trimming took 3 bases from V and 8 from J, leaving 26 bases between them. Germline values: CDR1 SGDLS, CDR2 YYNGEE. The CDR3 runs to 17 residues. CDR3: CASSAGPGSPTLRGYTF. DNA of the CDR3: TGTGCCAGCAGCGCAGGCCCAGGCAGCCCGACCTTGAGGGGCTACACCTTC.

This clone was seen only a few times. The V call is TRBV2, the J call TRBJ2-6; D gene unclear. The ends were cut back, 6 bases at V and 0 bases at J, with 15 bases in the middle. The germline V gene has CDR1 SNHLY and CDR2 FYNNEI. CDR3 length: 17 amino acids. CDR3 residues: CASSVPIEVSGANVLTF. CDR3 sequence (DNA): TGTGCCAGCAGCGTTCCCATAGAAGTCTCTGGGGCCAACGTCCTGACTTTC.

This clone was seen only once. In DNA, the CDR3 is TGTGCCAGCAGCGTTCAAGGACAGGGGATTCCCTACGAGCAGTACTTC. Translating it yields CASSVQGQGIPYEQYF. This rearrangement joins TRBV9 to TRBJ2-7; TRBD1 matches at 9 bases. CDR1 is SGDLS and CDR2 is YYNGEE in the germline V gene. Trimming took 2 bases from V and 2 from J; bases not matched to a gene: 8. There are 16 residues in the CDR3.

This chain connects TRBV6-1 to TRBJ1-2, with 8 bases matching TRBD1. V lost 2 bases to trimming and J lost 5 bases; unmatched junction nucleotides: 7. The CDR3 spans 15 residues. CDR1 and CDR2 (germline): MNHNS, SASEGT. The CDR3 region has the DNA TGTGCCAGCAGTGAATCTACAGGGGGACTATATGGCTACACCTTC. As protein: CASSESTGGLYGYTF.

V is TRBV7-3 and J is TRBJ2-1; 7 positions agree with TRBD2. CDR3 length equals 15 residues. Germline CDR1 and CDR2: SGHTA and FQGTGA. V was pared by 5 bases and J by 8 bases, with 12 bases of the junction left unmatched. The CDR3 loop reads CASSRSGGSEDEQFF. The CDR3 DNA reads as TGTGCCAGCAGCCGGAGTGGCGGGAGCGAAGATGAGCAGTTCTTC.

V and J are TRBV5-1 and TRBJ2-7; D possibly matches TRBD1 or TRBD2 (6 bases each). CDR3 length: 17 residues. Germline V gene data show CDR1 as SGHRS and CDR2 as YFSETQ. With 3 bases removed from V and 5 bases from J, the gap between germline ends came to 24 bases. CDR3 in amino acids: CASSYPPRGGGADEQYF. CDR3 DNA sequence: TGCGCCAGCAGCTACCCCCCCCGAGGAGGGGGAGCGGACGAGCAGTACTTC.